These 11 T cell receptor beta chains share one sample of origin, sequenced in a study of spatial heterogeneity in lung cancer (dated by TCRdb to the late 2010s). Findings and caveats that apply to the study as a whole: The tumor nonsynonymous mutation count correlated with the number of expanded intratumoral alpha and beta TCRs.

The time point label on this specimen signifies: sample taken at primary tumor resection. No antigen has been identified for these receptors. The protocol used for the library was 5' RACE. The sample was run on a NextSeq 500. TCRdb took the public reads, trimmed them with fastp at Q25, ran MiXCR for clone calling and kept in-frame beta chains. Rows matching on CDR3 protein sequence are summarized as one entry with the most common DNA and genes. A total of about 30,000 distinct CDR3 sequences appear in this sample, about 7% of them only once. 24% of the sample is taken by the ten largest. This material consisted of lung tumor tissue, taken at surgery. Receptors originate from a male donor with early-stage non-small cell lung cancer.

This clonotype was detected many times. The chain combines TRBV20-1 with TRBJ1-5; TRBD1 matches at 12 bases. This CDR3 is built from 15 residues. CDR1 DFQATT and CDR2 SNEGSKA come from the germline V gene (reference sequence). Trimming cost V 5 bases and J 4 bases; bases outside gene matches: 6. DNA of the CDR3: TGCAGTGCTGAGGGACAGGGGGCTGTTAATCAGCCCCAGCATTTT. Its protein product is CSAEGQGAVNQPQHF.

This clonotype was observed many times. The chain combines TRBV11-2 with TRBJ2-1, with D possibly TRBD2 on 6 matching bases. With 3 bases removed from V and 0 bases from J, the gap between germline ends came to 9 bases. Germline lookup yields CDR1 SGHAT and CDR2 FQNNGV. The CDR3 length is 15 residues. CDR3 nucleotide sequence: TGTGCCAGCAGCTTTATCGGGAGCTCCTACAATGAGCAGTTCTTC. It codes for CASSFIGSSYNEQFF.

The rearrangement uses TRBV29-1 and TRBJ2-3, with 8 bases aligning to TRBD1. The CDR3 is 13 amino acids. V shed 4 bases and J 10 bases; nucleotides not matched to a gene: 10. In germline, CDR1 is SQVTM, CDR2 ANQGSEA. This CDR3 reads CSVGQGPQEPQYF. In DNA, the CDR3 is TGCAGCGTTGGACAGGGGCCACAGGAGCCGCAGTATTTT.

There are a few counts of this clonotype. This sequence joins TRBV4-1 and TRBJ2-5; maybe TRBD2 (6 bases). Germline-derived CDR1 and CDR2 are MGHRA and YSYEKL. V was cut by 4 bases and J by 2 bases, with 17 bases left in between. The length of the CDR3 is 16 residues. Written as DNA, the CDR3 is TGCGCCAGCAGCCCCCCCCCCGGGCGGGAACAAGAGACCCAGTACTTC. This codes for CASSPPPGREQETQYF.

This clonotype was counted only a few times. The chain uses TRBV5-1 and TRBJ2-4; no reliable D call. Germline V CDR1 and CDR2: SGHRS, YFSETQ. Trimming shortened V by 3 bases and J by 2 bases, and 6 bases separated the two germline ends. The CDR3 is 13 residues long. CDR3 in amino acids: CASSSATKNIQYF. The CDR3, as DNA: TGCGCCAGCAGCTCGGCGACCAAAAACATTCAGTACTTC.

V is TRBV20-1 and J is TRBJ1-1; no firm D call. V lost 5 bases to trimming and J lost 0 bases, with 13 bases between them. The germline gives CDR1 DFQATT, CDR2 SNEGSKA (reference sequence). The CDR3 covers 14 residues. The CDR3 nucleotides read TGCAGTGCTCCTCGGCGAAGGCTGAACACTGAAGCTTTCTTT. This encodes CSAPRRRLNTEAFF.

This clonotype was observed a few times. J is TRBJ1-1 and V is TRBV7-2; D might be TRBD1 (6 bases). The CDR3 extends over 13 amino acids. Germline V gives CDR1 SGHTA, CDR2 FQGNSA. Between the trimmed V and J ends, which lost 3 bases and 5 bases, there was a span of 10 bases. The CDR3 here is CASSFLGGTEAFF. CDR3 bases: TGTGCCAGCAGCTTTTTAGGGGGGACTGAAGCTTTCTTT. Full variable domain (remainder filled in from reference TRBV7-2 and TRBJ1-1): GAGVSQSPSNKVTEKGKDVELRCDPISGHTALYWYRQSLGQGLEFLIYFQGNSAPDKSGLPSDRFSAERTGGSVSTLTIQRTQQEDSAVYLCASSFLGGTEAFFGQGTRLTVV.

This clonotype was detected ten times or more. The chain carries TRBV7-9 and TRBJ1-2, with a weak D call TRBD1 (5 bases). The germline gives CDR1 SEHNR, CDR2 FQNEAQ (reference sequence). The CDR3 length is 14 residues. Trimming left V 1 base short and J 8 bases short, with 14 bases between. The CDR3 DNA follows: TGTGCCAGCAGCTTAGTGGAGGGGATGAGGGGCTACACCTTC. It is translated as CASSLVEGMRGYTF.

The V gene is TRBV10-3, the J gene TRBJ2-3, with 10 bases identical to TRBD1. The CDR3 runs to 16 residues. Trimming took 5 bases from V and 8 from J; bases not matched to a gene: 13. Germline V CDR1 and CDR2: ENHRY, SYGVKD. CDR3 sequence reads: CAISKGQGGPIGTQYF. The CDR3 region has the DNA TGTGCCATCAGTAAAGGACAGGGGGGACCTATAGGTACGCAGTATTTT.

Many counts were recorded for this clonotype. The J gene is TRBJ2-5, the V gene TRBV6-5, with D perhaps TRBD2 (5 bases). V lost 6 bases to trimming and J lost 2 bases, with 13 bases between them. The CDR3 is 14 residues long. Germline V gene data show CDR1 as MNHEY and CDR2 as SVGAGI. In nucleotides, the CDR3 is TGTGCCAGCAGCCTTCGGACGGGGCAAGAGACCCAGTACTTC. Amino acid sequence: CASSLRTGQETQYF.

V and J are TRBV29-1 and TRBJ1-5; D possibly corresponds to TRBD1 (5 bases). Looked up from germline, CDR1 is SQVTM and CDR2 is ANQGSEA. V was pared by 5 bases and J by 7 bases, with 15 bases between. This CDR3 contains 13 residues. The CDR3 is CSVRSGFGQPQHF. CDR3 bases: TGCAGCGTTAGGTCAGGGTTTGGACAGCCCCAGCATTTT.